Presented here are 14 T cell receptor beta chains from one specimen sequenced in a study of naive and memory T cell subsets. Amplification of ligated cDNA took four PCR rounds with SP2 and nested alpha and beta constant primers. TCRdb analysed the 5' RACE reads with MiXCR anew, one entry per CDR3 protein. Of about 62,000 distinct CDR3 sequences in the sample, under 10% were seen once. A UMI-containing oligonucleotide was joined by 3' ligation to the TCR cDNA template. These TCRs come from a female donor in good health.

A few counts support this clonotype. The genes are TRBV20-1 and TRBJ2-7; 7 nucleotides align to TRBD1. The germline CDR1 and CDR2 sequences are DFQATT and SNEGSKA (reference sequence). This CDR3 comprises 13 residues. As DNA, the CDR3 is TGCAGCAATACCCCAGGGGGTTCCTACGAGCAGTACTTC. Translation: CSNTPGGSYEQYF.

This clonotype occurred a few times. V usage is TRBV6-4 and J usage is TRBJ2-5; TRBD2 matches 11 bases. V dropped 0 bases and J dropped 5; count of bases not matched to a gene: 5. Germline CDR1 reads MRHNA; CDR2 reads SNTAGT. The CDR3 spans 16 residues. The CDR3 sequence is CASSDSPSGGPETQYF. DNA for the CDR3: TGTGCCAGCAGTGACTCGCCTAGCGGGGGGCCGGAGACCCAGTACTTC.

The V call is TRBV29-1, the J call TRBJ1-5, with TRBD1 matching over 8 bases. The CDR3 contains 13 residues. J lost 5 bases, V lost 6 bases, and 6 bases had no gene match. The germline CDR1 and CDR2 sequences are SQVTM and ANQGSEA. CDR3 coding DNA: TGCAGCGTGGGCAGGGGGCCGGATCAGCCCCAGCATTTT. This codes for CSVGRGPDQPQHF.

This clonotype was picked up a small number of times. The chain carries TRBV29-1 and TRBJ2-3; 11 bases fit TRBD1. This CDR3 contains 14 residues. After removal of 7 bases from V and 4 bases from J, the junction contained 7 bases not matched to a gene. Germline lookup yields CDR1 SQVTM and CDR2 ANQGSEA. The CDR3 sequence is CSGQGQGGADTQYF. The CDR3, as DNA: TGCAGCGGTCAGGGACAGGGGGGGGCAGATACGCAGTATTTT.

The sample holds a few counts of this clonotype. The V call is TRBV9, the J call TRBJ2-5, with a weak D call TRBD1 (5 bases). CDR3 size: 15 residues. The ends were cut back, 3 bases at V and 4 bases at J, with 16 bases in the middle. CDR1 is SGDLS, CDR2 YYNGEE, per germline. The CDR3 sequence is CASSGGRASRETQYF. The CDR3 DNA reads as TGTGCCAGCAGCGGTGGCAGGGCCAGCAGAGAGACCCAGTACTTC.

This clonotype showed up many times. The gene calls are TRBV7-9 and TRBJ1-2, with D perhaps TRBD1 (5 bases). The germline V gene has CDR1 SEHNR and CDR2 FQNEAQ (reference sequence). This CDR3 is 15 amino acids long. Trimming left V 6 bases short and J 4 bases short, with 18 bases between. The CDR3 protein is CASSSTKQELYGYTF. Here the CDR3 DNA reads TGTGCCAGCAGTTCAACGAAACAGGAACTCTATGGCTACACCTTC.

This clonotype has more than one count but fewer than ten. The chain combines TRBV29-1 with TRBJ2-5; perhaps D is TRBD1 or TRBD2 (7 bases each). The germline gives CDR1 SQVTM, CDR2 ANQGSEA. This CDR3 is 14 amino acids long. V was trimmed by 4 bases and J by 1 base, leaving 13 bases between them. The CDR3 spells CSVGGGTVQETQYF. In DNA form, the CDR3 reads TGCAGCGTTGGGGGGGGGACAGTCCAAGAGACCCAGTACTTC.

This clonotype was seen only a few times. The V gene is TRBV9, the J gene TRBJ2-1; possible D gene TRBD2, 5 bases. The CDR3 is 13 residues long. V lost 6 bases and J lost 0, with 7 bases in between. Germline CDR1 and CDR2: SGDLS and YYNGEE. Written as DNA, the CDR3 is TGTGCCAGCAACCGGGACTCCTACAATGAGCAGTTCTTC. The encoded protein is CASNRDSYNEQFF. The whole variable domain, filled in from reference TRBV9 and TRBJ2-1, reads DSGVTQTPKHLITATGQRVTLRCSPRSGDLSVYWYQQSLDQGLQFLIQYYNGEERAKGNILERFSAQQFPDLHSELNLSSLELGDSALYFCASNRDSYNEQFFGPGTRLTVL.

This clonotype was seen ten or more times. V and J are TRBV5-6 and TRBJ1-4; 9 bases map to TRBD1. Germline assignment: CDR1 SGHDT and CDR2 YYEEEE. CDR3 length: 16 amino acids. Germline trimming cut 3 bases from V and 8 bases from J; bases unmatched to any gene: 11. CDR3 in DNA: TGTGCCAGCAGCTCGGTATTTTCCGGGACAGGGGAAAAACTGTTTTTT. It translates to CASSSVFSGTGEKLFF.

The J gene is TRBJ2-1, the V gene TRBV12-3 or TRBV12-4, with TRBD2 matching over 11 bases. V gave up 10 bases and J gave up 9 bases; unmatched junction bases: 11. The CDR3 loop spans 14 amino acids. The DNA for the CDR3 is TGTGCCACCGTAGCGGGAGGGCCTATGGGTGAGCAGTTCTTC. It encodes CATVAGGPMGEQFF.

V usage is TRBV6-5 and J usage is TRBJ1-4; 8 nucleotides agree with TRBD1. The ends lost 2 bases at V and 7 bases at J; junction bases unmatched: 6. The CDR3 is made up of 15 amino acids. Germline lookup yields CDR1 MNHEY and CDR2 SVGAGI. CDR3 amino acids: CASSYGDRGIEKLFF. DNA for the CDR3: TGTGCCAGCAGTTACGGTGACAGGGGCATTGAAAAACTGTTTTTT.

Comments on this clonotype: Just one base apart from a much larger clone, this may be a read error. The chain links TRBV7-3 to TRBJ1-6; D uncertain. The CDR3 totals 14 residues. CDR1 SGHTA and CDR2 FQGTGA come from the germline V gene. The CDR3 reads CTSSLSSYNSPLHF. CDR3 coding DNA: TGTACCAGCAGCCTAAGCTCCTATAATTCACCCCTCCACTTT.

This chain joins TRBV4-1 and TRBJ1-1, with D tentatively TRBD1 (6 bases). The CDR3 loop spans 17 amino acids. V was clipped by 1 base and J by 0 bases, with 15 bases between them. CDR1 and CDR2 from the germline V gene are MGHRA and YSYEKL. The CDR3 spells CASSQGAGAAMNTEAFF. The CDR3 DNA reads as TGCGCCAGCAGCCAAGGGGCAGGGGCGGCAATGAACACTGAAGCTTTCTTT.

This clonotype has at least ten counts. The J gene is TRBJ1-6, the V gene TRBV18, with TRBD1 as a possible D gene (6 bases). Looked up from germline, CDR1 is KGHSH and CDR2 is LQKENI. The germline V and J ends were trimmed by 0 bases and 9 bases, with 18 bases remaining between them. CDR3 length equals 17 residues. The DNA of the CDR3 is TGTGCCAGCTCACCACCGACGGGGGCTACTATCGGTTCACCCCTCCACTTT. Its protein is CASSPPTGATIGSPLHF.